This TCR beta chain was documented in a study of response to subunit inactivated influenza vaccine. Study results and limitations: Authors suggested that a seasonal influenza vaccination recruits few new T cells each time.

TCRdb re-called the RT-PCR reads through MiXCR, storing one row per CDR3 protein. The table lists about 830,000 distinct CDR3 sequences, around 18% of them singletons. Germline CDR1 DFQATT, CDR2 SNEGSKA (reference sequence). Between the trimmed V and J ends, which lost 6 bases and 9 bases, there was a span of 15 bases. The CDR3 length is 13 residues. With respect to this clonotype: The target antigen is unknown.

The receptor comes from a man aged 45-65 years who received an inactivated influenza vaccine. This chain connects TRBV20-1 to TRBJ1-6; perhaps TRBD1 as D (5 bases). Sequences were derived from PBMCs from blood, sampled approximately 5 days after vaccination. The CDR3 nucleotides are TGCAGTGCCATTTTGGGGGGGTTTTCACCCCTCCACTTT. It is translated as CSAILGGFSPLHF.